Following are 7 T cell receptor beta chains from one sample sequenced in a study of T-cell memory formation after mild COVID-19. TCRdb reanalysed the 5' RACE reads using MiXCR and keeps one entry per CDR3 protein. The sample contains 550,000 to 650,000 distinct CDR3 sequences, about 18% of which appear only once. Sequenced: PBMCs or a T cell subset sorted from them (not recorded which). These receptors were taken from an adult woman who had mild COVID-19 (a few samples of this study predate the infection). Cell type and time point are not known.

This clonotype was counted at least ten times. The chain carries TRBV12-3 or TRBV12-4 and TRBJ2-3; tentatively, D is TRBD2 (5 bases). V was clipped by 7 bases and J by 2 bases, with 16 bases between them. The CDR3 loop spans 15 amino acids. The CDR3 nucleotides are TGTGCCAGCACCCAAGGAGCGGCTTACACAGATACGCAGTATTTT. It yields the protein CASTQGAAYTDTQYF.

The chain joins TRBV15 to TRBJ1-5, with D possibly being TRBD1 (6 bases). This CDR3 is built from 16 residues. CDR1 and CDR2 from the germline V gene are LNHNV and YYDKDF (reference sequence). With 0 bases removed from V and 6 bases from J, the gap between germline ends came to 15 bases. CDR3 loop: CATSRDRPGVGQPQHF. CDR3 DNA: TGTGCCACCAGCAGAGATCGTCCAGGGGTGGGTCAGCCCCAGCATTTT.

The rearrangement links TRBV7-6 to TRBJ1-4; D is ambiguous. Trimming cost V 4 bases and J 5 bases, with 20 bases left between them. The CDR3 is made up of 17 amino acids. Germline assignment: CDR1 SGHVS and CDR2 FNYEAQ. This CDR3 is CASSSVPEDWGNEKLFF. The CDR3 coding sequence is TGTGCCAGCAGCTCGGTTCCCGAGGACTGGGGAAATGAAAAACTGTTTTTT.

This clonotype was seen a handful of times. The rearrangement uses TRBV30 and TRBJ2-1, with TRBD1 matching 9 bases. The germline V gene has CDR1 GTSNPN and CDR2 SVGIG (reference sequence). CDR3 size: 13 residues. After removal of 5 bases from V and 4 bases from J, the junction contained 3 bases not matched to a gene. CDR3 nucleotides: TGTGCCTGGGCGGGACAGGGTTACAATGAGCAGTTCTTC. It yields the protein CAWAGQGYNEQFF.

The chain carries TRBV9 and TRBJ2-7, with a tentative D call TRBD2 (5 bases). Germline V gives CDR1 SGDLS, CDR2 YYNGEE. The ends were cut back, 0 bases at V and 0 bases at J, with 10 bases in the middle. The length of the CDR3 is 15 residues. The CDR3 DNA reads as TGTGCCAGCAGCGTAGGCGGGTTGAGCTCCTACGAGCAGTACTTC. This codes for CASSVGGLSSYEQYF.

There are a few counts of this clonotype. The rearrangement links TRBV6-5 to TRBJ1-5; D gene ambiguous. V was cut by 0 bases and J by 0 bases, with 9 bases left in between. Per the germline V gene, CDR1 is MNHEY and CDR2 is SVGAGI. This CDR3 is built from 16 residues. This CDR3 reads CASSYSADYSNQPQHF. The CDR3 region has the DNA TGTGCCAGCAGTTACTCGGCGGATTATAGCAATCAGCCCCAGCATTTT.

This CDR3 is CASSPGDGPQETQYF. The CDR3 nucleotides read TGTGCCAGCAGCCCCGGCGACGGGCCCCAAGAGACCCAGTACTTC. The V gene is TRBV9, the J gene TRBJ2-5; no firm D call. The CDR3 has 15 amino acids. Germline V gives CDR1 SGDLS, CDR2 YYNGEE. Trimming stripped 4 bases from V and 1 base from J, with 14 bases between.